This paragraph covers one T cell receptor beta chain sequence. The antigen is undetermined. These data come from a study of cytotoxic CD8 clonotypes in ibrutinib-treated CLL. Overall study findings and caveats: Baseline levels were approached again at progression, after clonality had risen at ibrutinib response. Treatment saw public clonotypes, which were uncommon, either contract or stay stable.

Roughly 2 micrograms of genomic DNA (from cryopreserved PBMCs) were used for TCR beta libraries. This table comes from immunoSEQ multiplex PCR, and its TCRdb copy is limited to in-frame clones, with some not included. Altogether 110,000 or so clones are present, roughly 60% being singletons, with the ten largest covering 35% to 40%. The ends lost 3 bases at V and 3 bases at J; junction bases unmatched: 2. The germline V gene has CDR1 KGHSH and CDR2 LQKENI. This CDR3 contains 14 residues. The source was PBMCs, collected after 24 months of ibrutinib treatment. This clonotype was obtained from a human donor with chronic lymphocytic leukemia. This sequence joins TRBV18 and TRBJ2-7; 10 nucleotides agree with TRBD2. CDR3 DNA sequence: TGTGCCAGCTCACCTGTAGCGGGGGGCTACGAGCAGTACTTC. Protein: CASSPVAGGYEQYF.